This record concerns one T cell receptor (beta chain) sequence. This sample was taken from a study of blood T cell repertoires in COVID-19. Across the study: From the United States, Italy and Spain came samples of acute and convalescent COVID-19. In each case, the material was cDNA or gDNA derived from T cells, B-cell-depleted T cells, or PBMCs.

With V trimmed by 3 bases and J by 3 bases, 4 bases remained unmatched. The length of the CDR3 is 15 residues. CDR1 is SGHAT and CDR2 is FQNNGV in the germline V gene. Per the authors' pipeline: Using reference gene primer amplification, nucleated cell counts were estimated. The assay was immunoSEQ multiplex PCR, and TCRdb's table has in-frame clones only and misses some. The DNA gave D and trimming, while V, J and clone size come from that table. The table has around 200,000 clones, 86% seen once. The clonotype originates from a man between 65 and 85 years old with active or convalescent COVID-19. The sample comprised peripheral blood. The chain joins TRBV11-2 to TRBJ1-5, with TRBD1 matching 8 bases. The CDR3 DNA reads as TGTGCCAGCAGCTTGTGGACAGGGAACAATCAGCCCCAGCATTTT. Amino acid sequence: CASSLWTGNNQPQHF.